The clone carrying this T cell receptor (beta chain) is a singleton in its sample. The antigen is undetermined. Time point given: week 23, last vaccination. With topical imiquimod, each dose of the vaccine consisted of 300 ug of mutant IDH1 20-mer peptide. In every donor, the tumor was a new WHO grade 3 or 4 IDH1-mutant, ATRX-lost astrocytoma. This entry comes from a study of a mutant IDH1 vaccine in newly diagnosed glioma. Study in general: Eight vaccinations reached patients in weeks 1, 3, 5, 7, 11, 15, 19 and 23. Vaccines were begun 4-6 weeks after radiotherapy alone, or with temozolomide cycles. Earlier therapy was either radiotherapy, temozolomide, or both, and most got both.

Clones were sequenced by immunoSEQ multiplex PCR, and TCRdb holds only the in-frame ones, with some missing. The repertoire consists of around 78,000 clones, with 65% to 90% occurring once and the leading ten covering about 2.2%. The CDR3 is 14 amino acids. V is TRBV12-1 and J is TRBJ1-1. TRBV12-1 is a pseudogene. Sequencing used PBMCs, obtained from a glioma patient whose treatment included an IDH1 peptide vaccine. This receptor was obtained from a man aged 25 to 45 with glioma. Some clones in this sample may be carry-over from other donors' samples. The CDR3 sequence is CASSFVVVNTEAFF. In nucleotides, the CDR3 is TGTGCCAGCAGCTTTGTAGTAGTGAACACTGAAGCTTTCTTT.